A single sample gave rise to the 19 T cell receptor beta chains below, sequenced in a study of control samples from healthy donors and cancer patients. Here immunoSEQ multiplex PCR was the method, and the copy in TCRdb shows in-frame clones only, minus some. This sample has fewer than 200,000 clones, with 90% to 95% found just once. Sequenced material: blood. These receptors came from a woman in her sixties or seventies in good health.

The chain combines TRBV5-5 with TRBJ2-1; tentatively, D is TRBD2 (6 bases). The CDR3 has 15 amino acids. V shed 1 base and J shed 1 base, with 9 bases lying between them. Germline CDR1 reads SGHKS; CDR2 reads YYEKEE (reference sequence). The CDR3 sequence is CASSLTGVSYNEQFF. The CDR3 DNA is TGTGCCAGCAGCTTGACGGGGGTGTCCTACAATGAGCAGTTCTTC.

CDR3 sequence: CASSQVSRIGQGDLDAEQFF. The CDR3 DNA sequence: TGCGCCAGCAGCCAAGTATCGAGGATTGGGCAAGGGGATCTTGATGCTGAGCAGTTCTTC. The rearrangement joins TRBV4-3 to TRBJ2-1, with D perhaps TRBD1 (5 bases). The germline V gene has CDR1 LGHNA and CDR2 YSLEER. CDR3 length equals 20 residues. V dropped 1 base and J dropped 9 bases, with 31 bases sitting between them.

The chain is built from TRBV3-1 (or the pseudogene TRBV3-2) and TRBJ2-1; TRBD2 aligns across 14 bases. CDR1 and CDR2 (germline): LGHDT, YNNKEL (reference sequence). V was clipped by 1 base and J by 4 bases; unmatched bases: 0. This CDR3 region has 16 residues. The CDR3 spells CASSQGLAGGYNEQFF. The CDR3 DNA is TGTGCCAGCAGCCAAGGACTAGCGGGGGGGTACAATGAGCAGTTCTTC.

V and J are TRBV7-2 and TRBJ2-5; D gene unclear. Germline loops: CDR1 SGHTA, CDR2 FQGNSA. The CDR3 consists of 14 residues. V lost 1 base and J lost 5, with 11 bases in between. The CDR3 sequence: CASSLGLKGETQYF. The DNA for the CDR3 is TGTGCCAGCAGCTTAGGGTTGAAGGGTGAGACCCAGTACTTC.

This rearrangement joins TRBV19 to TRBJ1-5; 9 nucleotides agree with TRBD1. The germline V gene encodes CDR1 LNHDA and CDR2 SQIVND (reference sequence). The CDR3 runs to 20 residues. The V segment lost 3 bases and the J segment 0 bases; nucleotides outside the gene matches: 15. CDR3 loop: CASSIGQAGQGLGSNQPQHF. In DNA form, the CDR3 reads TGTGCCAGTAGTATCGGGCAAGCTGGACAGGGGCTCGGTAGCAATCAGCCCCAGCATTTT.

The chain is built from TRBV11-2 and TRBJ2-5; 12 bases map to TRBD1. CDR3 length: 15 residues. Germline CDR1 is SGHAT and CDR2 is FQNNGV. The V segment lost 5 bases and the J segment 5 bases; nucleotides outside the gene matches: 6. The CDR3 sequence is CASSMTGQGAETQYF. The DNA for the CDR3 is TGTGCCAGCAGCATGACGGGACAGGGGGCGGAGACCCAGTACTTC.

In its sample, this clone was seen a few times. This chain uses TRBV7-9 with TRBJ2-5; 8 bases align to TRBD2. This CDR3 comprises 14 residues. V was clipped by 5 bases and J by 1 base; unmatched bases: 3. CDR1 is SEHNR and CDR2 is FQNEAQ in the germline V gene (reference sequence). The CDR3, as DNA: TGTGCCAGCAGCCGCGGGACTAGCCAAGAGACCCAGTACTTC. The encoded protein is CASSRGTSQETQYF.

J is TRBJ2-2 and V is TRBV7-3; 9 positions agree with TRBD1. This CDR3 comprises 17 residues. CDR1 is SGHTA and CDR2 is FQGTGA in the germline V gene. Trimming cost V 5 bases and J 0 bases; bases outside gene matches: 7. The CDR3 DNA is TGTGCCAGCAGCGTCAACCGGGACAGGGCGAACACCGGGGAGCTGTTTTTT. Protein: CASSVNRDRANTGELFF.

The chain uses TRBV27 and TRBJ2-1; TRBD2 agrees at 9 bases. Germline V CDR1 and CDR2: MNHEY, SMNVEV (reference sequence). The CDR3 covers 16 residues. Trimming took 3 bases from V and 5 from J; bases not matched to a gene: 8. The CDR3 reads CASSFGIAGDNNEQFF. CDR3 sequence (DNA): TGTGCCAGCAGTTTTGGTATAGCGGGGGATAACAATGAGCAGTTCTTC.

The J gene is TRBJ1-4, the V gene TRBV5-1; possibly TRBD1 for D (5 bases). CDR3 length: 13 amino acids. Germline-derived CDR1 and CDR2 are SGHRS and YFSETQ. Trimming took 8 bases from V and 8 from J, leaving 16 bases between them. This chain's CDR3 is CASSQEGREKLFF. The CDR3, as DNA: TGCGCCAGTTCACAGGAAGGACGAGAAAAACTGTTTTTT. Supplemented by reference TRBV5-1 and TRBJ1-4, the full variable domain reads KAGVTQTPRYLIKTRGQQVTLSCSPISGHRSVSWYQQTPGQGLQFLFEYFSETQRNKGNFPGRFSGRQFSNSRSEMNVSTLELGDSALYLCASSQEGREKLFFGSGTQLSVL.

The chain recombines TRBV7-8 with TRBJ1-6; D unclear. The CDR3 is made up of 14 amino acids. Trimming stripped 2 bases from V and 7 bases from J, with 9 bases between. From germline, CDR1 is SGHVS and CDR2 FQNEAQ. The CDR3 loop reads CASSLIMGNSPLHF. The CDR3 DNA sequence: TGTGCCAGCAGCTTAATTATGGGGAATTCACCCCTCCACTTT.

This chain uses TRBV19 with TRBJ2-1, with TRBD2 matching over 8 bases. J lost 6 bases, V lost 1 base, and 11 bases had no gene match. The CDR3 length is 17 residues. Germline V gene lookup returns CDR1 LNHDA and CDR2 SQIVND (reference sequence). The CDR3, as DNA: TGTGCCAGTAGTATAGGGAGCGGGGGCCCTAGATTCAATGAGCAGTTCTTC. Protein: CASSIGSGGPRFNEQFF.

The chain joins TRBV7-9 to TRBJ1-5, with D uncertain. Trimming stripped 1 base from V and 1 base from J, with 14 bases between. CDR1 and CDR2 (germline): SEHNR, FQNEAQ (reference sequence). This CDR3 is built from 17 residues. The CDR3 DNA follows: TGTGCCAGCAGCTTAGTGAAGGGAATTGGGAGCAATCAGCCCCAGCATTTT. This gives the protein CASSLVKGIGSNQPQHF. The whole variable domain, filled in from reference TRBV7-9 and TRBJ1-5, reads DTGVSQNPRHKITKRGQNVTFRCDPISEHNRLYWYRQTLGQGPEFLTYFQNEAQLEKSRLLSDRFSAERPKGSFSTLEIQRTEQGDSAMYLCASSLVKGIGSNQPQHFGDGTRLSIL.

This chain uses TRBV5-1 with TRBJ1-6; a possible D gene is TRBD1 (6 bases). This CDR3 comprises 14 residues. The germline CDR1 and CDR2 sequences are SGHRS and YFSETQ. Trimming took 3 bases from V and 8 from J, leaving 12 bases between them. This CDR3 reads CASSSQGMDSPLHF. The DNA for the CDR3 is TGCGCCAGCAGCTCACAGGGTATGGATTCACCCCTCCACTTT.

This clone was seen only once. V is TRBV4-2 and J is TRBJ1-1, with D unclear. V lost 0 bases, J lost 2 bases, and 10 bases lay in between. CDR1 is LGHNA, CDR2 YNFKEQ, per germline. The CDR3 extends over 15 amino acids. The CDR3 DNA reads TGTGCCAGCAGCCAAGAAACAGAAGAAAACACTGAAGCTTTCTTT. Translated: CASSQETEENTEAFF.

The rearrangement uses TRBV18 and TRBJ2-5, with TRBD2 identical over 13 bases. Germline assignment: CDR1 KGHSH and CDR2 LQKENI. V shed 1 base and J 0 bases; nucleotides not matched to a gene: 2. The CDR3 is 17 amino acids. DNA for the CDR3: TGTGCCAGCTCACCACTGGGACTAGCGGGGAACCAAGAGACCCAGTACTTC. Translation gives CASSPLGLAGNQETQYF.

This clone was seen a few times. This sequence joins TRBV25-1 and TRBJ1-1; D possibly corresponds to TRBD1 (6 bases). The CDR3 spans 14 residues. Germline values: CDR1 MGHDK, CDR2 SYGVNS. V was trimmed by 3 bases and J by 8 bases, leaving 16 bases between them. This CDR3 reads CASSDTGHGREAFF. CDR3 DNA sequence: TGTGCCAGCAGTGACACAGGGCACGGTCGAGAAGCTTTCTTT.

This CDR3 is CASSERGYGYTF. The DNA for the CDR3 is TGTGCCAGCAGTGAAAGAGGTTATGGCTACACCTTC. This rearrangement joins TRBV25-1 to TRBJ1-2; no clear D. Deletions cut 2 bases from V and 5 bases from J, with 6 bases between. This CDR3 comprises 12 residues. Germline CDR1 MGHDK, CDR2 SYGVNS.

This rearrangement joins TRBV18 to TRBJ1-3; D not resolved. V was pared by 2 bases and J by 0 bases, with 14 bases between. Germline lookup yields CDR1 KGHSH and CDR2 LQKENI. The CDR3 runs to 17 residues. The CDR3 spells CASSPNRAPTSGNTIYF. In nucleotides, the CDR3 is TGTGCCAGCTCACCAAATAGGGCACCAACCTCTGGAAACACCATATATTTT.